This TCR beta chain was obtained from a study of T cell responses to AZD1222 COVID-19 vaccine. The protocol was immunoSEQ multiplex PCR, while the TCRdb copy is restricted to in-frame clones and leaves out a portion. The sample holds 150,000 to 160,000 clones, 90% seen once. The CDR3 is 13 residues long. V was trimmed by 4 bases and J by 2 bases, leaving 6 bases between them. Germline loops: CDR1 SEHNR, CDR2 FQNEAQ (reference sequence). The sequenced sample was peripheral blood, obtained on day 0 of AZD1222 vaccination. This TCR came from an adult in good health. This sequence joins TRBV7-9 and TRBJ1-5; D not certain. The CDR3 DNA is TGTGCCAGCAGCTCGGCAGGCAATCAGCCCCAGCATTTT. The encoded protein is CASSSAGNQPQHF.